This TCR beta chain was documented in a study of T cell responses to AZD1222 COVID-19 vaccine. Sequenced by immunoSEQ multiplex PCR; TCRdb stores in-frame clones only, minus some. Of approximately 94,000 clones in the sample, more than 75% are singletons; the top ten hold 4% to 4.5%. The sample holds a few counts of this clone. Its antigen is unidentified. Broader study findings: Donors were mostly white British, more females; clonal diversity possibly underestimated. Baseline antibody screening turned up just a handful of seropositive AZD1222 recipients. Without day 14 samples, only post-peak T cell repertoires were studied. Close to half of all spike-specific TCRs reportedly target regions of the variants that are unmutated.

The TCR comes from an adult in good health. The starting material was peripheral blood, obtained on day 0 of MenACWY control vaccination.

For the CDR3, the DNA is TGTGCCAGCAGCCCTGGTACCGACAGCTCCTACGAGCAGTACTTC. It translates to CASSPGTDSSYEQYF. The chain couples TRBV5-4 to TRBJ2-7; a weak D match, TRBD1 (5 bases). The germline gives CDR1 SGHNT, CDR2 YYREEE (reference sequence). Trimming cost V 4 bases and J 0 bases, with 14 bases left between them. This CDR3 contains 15 residues.